A single sample gave rise to the 26 T cell receptor beta chains below, sequenced in a study of T cell responses to AZD1222 COVID-19 vaccine. Using immunoSEQ multiplex PCR, the repertoire was profiled, and TCRdb retains in-frame clones only, with some absent. The sample lists tens of thousands of clones, about 85% occurring once. The sequencing used peripheral blood, collected 28 days after the second AZD1222 dose. These receptor sequences come from an adult who received the AZD1222 COVID-19 vaccine.

The CDR3 reads CASRGAGAYEQYF. The CDR3 DNA is TGTGCCAGCAGGGGGGCTGGGGCCTACGAGCAGTACTTC. The chain employs TRBV7-2 and TRBJ2-7, with TRBD1 as a possible D gene (6 bases). Germline V gives CDR1 SGHTA, CDR2 FQGNSA. V gave up 6 bases and J gave up 2 bases, with 11 bases separating them. The CDR3 extends over 13 amino acids.

The rearrangement uses TRBV5-4 and TRBJ2-1, with TRBD1 matching 7 bases. The CDR3 totals 15 residues. Germline-derived CDR1 and CDR2 are SGHNT and YYREEE (reference sequence). V shed 1 base and J 5 bases; nucleotides not matched to a gene: 6. CDR3 region: CASSLNRGRNNEQFF. The CDR3 nucleotides are TGTGCCAGCAGCTTGAACAGGGGAAGGAACAATGAGCAGTTCTTC.

The chain has TRBV5-5 and TRBJ1-1; TRBD1 aligns across 7 bases. Germline V gene sequence: CDR1 SGHKS, CDR2 YYEKEE (reference sequence). This CDR3 is built from 12 residues. Trimming at V came to 5 bases and at J to 5 bases, leaving 3 bases not matched to a gene. The DNA for the CDR3 is TGTGCCAGCAGATTCAGGGGGACTGAAGCTTTCTTT. It is translated as CASRFRGTEAFF.

The gene calls are TRBV12-3 or TRBV12-4 and TRBJ2-7, with D hard to call. Trimming removed 3 bases at V and 6 bases at J, with 9 bases between. The CDR3 has 12 residues. CDR3 coding DNA: TGTGCCAGCAGTTTTTTCCCCTCCGAGCAGTACTTC. Translating it yields CASSFFPSEQYF.

This chain links TRBV30 with TRBJ1-1; D is ambiguous. V lost 4 bases, J lost 1 base, and 13 bases lay in between. This CDR3 is 14 amino acids long. Germline CDR1 and CDR2: GTSNPN and SVGIG (reference sequence). The CDR3 region has the DNA TGTGCCTGGACTCCTGACCTAGAGAACACTGAAGCTTTCTTT. Translating gives CAWTPDLENTEAFF.

The genes are TRBV6-5 and TRBJ2-7; D unresolved. Between the trimmed V and J ends, which lost 2 bases and 3 bases, there was a span of 8 bases. Germline CDR1 MNHEY, CDR2 SVGAGI. The CDR3 is 13 amino acids. The CDR3 reads CASSYRPSYEQYF. In nucleotides, the CDR3 is TGTGCCAGCAGTTACCGGCCTAGCTACGAGCAGTACTTC.

The V gene is TRBV6-5, the J gene TRBJ1-6; D is uncertain. Germline CDR1 MNHEY, CDR2 SVGAGI. The V and J ends lost 5 bases and 0 bases respectively, with 5 bases between them. The length of the CDR3 is 14 residues. The CDR3 nucleotides read TGTGCCAGCAGTCCGGCCTCCTATAATTCACCCCTCCACTTT. This translates into CASSPASYNSPLHF.

V gene TRBV19 combines with J gene TRBJ1-5; the match to TRBD1 covers 8 bases. Per germline, CDR1 LNHDA and CDR2 SQIVND (reference sequence). The CDR3 is made up of 16 amino acids. J gave up 0 bases and V 5 bases, and 6 bases lay outside the gene matches. The CDR3 coding sequence is TGTGCCAGTAGTCCGGGGACAGGCCATAGCAATCAGCCCCAGCATTTT. Encoded protein: CASSPGTGHSNQPQHF.

The gene calls are TRBV7-9 and TRBJ2-5, with D uncertain. V lost 10 bases and J lost 0, with 15 bases in between. The CDR3 runs to 14 residues. Looked up from germline, CDR1 is SEHNR and CDR2 is FQNEAQ (reference sequence). The CDR3 here is CATPNPYNQETQYF. The CDR3 nucleotides are TGTGCCACCCCGAACCCCTATAACCAAGAGACCCAGTACTTC.

V and J are TRBV3-1 (or the pseudogene TRBV3-2) and TRBJ2-1, with D unclear. The CDR3 is made up of 14 amino acids. Trimming cost V 6 bases and J 9 bases, with 18 bases left between them. Per the germline V gene, CDR1 is LGHDT and CDR2 is YNNKEL (reference sequence). The CDR3 DNA is TGTGCCAGCAGTCCTAGGATAGGTCCCGGTGAGCAGTTCTTC. Translated: CASSPRIGPGEQFF.

Details on this clone: A read error may produce the germline difference seen at one junction end. The chain recombines TRBV2 with TRBJ2-7; D is possibly TRBD1 (6 bases). Per the germline V gene, CDR1 is SNHLY and CDR2 is FYNNEI. The CDR3 has 14 amino acids. CDR3 sequence (DNA): TGTGCCAGCACTGAAGGGGGTTTTGGCTACGAGCAGTACTTC. This sequence encodes CASTEGGFGYEQYF.

V is TRBV28 and J is TRBJ2-5; perhaps TRBD2 as D (8 bases). The germline CDR1 and CDR2 sequences are MDHEN and SYDVKM. CDR3 length: 14 residues. V dropped 6 bases and J dropped 5 bases, with 16 bases sitting between them. Here the CDR3 DNA reads TGTGCCAGCAGCCGGGAGGGGGCGAGGGAGACCCAGTACTTC. Translation gives CASSREGARETQYF.

The CDR3: CASTSGSREQYF. The CDR3 DNA reads as TGTGCCAGCACCTCGGGGTCACGCGAGCAGTACTTC. The V gene is TRBV12-3 or TRBV12-4, the J gene TRBJ2-7, with a tentative D call TRBD2 (5 bases). With 7 bases removed from V and 6 bases from J, the gap between germline ends came to 13 bases. CDR3 size: 12 residues.

The chain joins TRBV28 to TRBJ2-3; possible D gene TRBD2, 6 bases. Germline V gene lookup returns CDR1 MDHEN and CDR2 SYDVKM. V gave up 4 bases and J gave up 6 bases, with 8 bases separating them. The CDR3 is 12 residues long. The CDR3 region is CASSSGTDTQYF. The CDR3 coding sequence is TGTGCCAGCAGTTCAGGGACTGATACGCAGTATTTT.

This chain joins TRBV5-6 and TRBJ2-6, with 9 bases fitting TRBD1. Germline lookup yields CDR1 SGHDT and CDR2 YYEEEE. The CDR3 is 19 residues long. The junction had 11 bases not matched to a gene; V was cut back by 4 bases and J by 0 bases. The CDR3 loop is CASSTEQGASFSGANVLTF. CDR3 DNA sequence: TGTGCCAGCAGCACAGAACAGGGGGCGTCCTTCTCTGGGGCCAACGTCCTGACTTTC.

Only one count was recorded for this clone. The chain links TRBV19 to TRBJ1-5; D is undetermined. The V end was cut by 9 bases, the J end by 0 bases, with 18 bases between. The germline CDR1 and CDR2 sequences are LNHDA and SQIVND (reference sequence). CDR3 length equals 16 residues. This CDR3 is CARPAAWFHSNQPQHF. The CDR3 DNA reads TGTGCCAGGCCTGCAGCGTGGTTTCATAGCAATCAGCCCCAGCATTTT.

This clone has a handful of counts. The chain recombines TRBV20-1 with TRBJ2-3, with 8 bases lining up with TRBD2. CDR1 and CDR2 from the germline V gene are DFQATT and SNEGSKA (reference sequence). V lost 3 bases and J lost 4; bases outside the gene matches: 9. The CDR3 totals 15 residues. DNA of the CDR3: TGCAGTGCTAGTGGGGGACTAGAGGTGGCAGATACGCAGTATTTT. The encoded protein is CSASGGLEVADTQYF.

This clone was seen only a few times. The chain combines TRBV19 with TRBJ1-2, with TRBD1 matching 7 bases. Germline CDR1 and CDR2: LNHDA and SQIVND (reference sequence). The CDR3 is 13 residues long. Germline trimming cut 3 bases from V and 10 bases from J; bases unmatched to any gene: 8. DNA for the CDR3: TGTGCCAGTAGTATGGGGACAGTGCCGGCCTACACCTTC. This translates into CASSMGTVPAYTF. Using reference TRBV19 and TRBJ1-2 for the parts outside the CDR3, the full variable domain is DGGITQSPKYLFRKEGQNVTLSCEQNLNHDAMYWYRQDPGQGLRLIYYSQIVNDFQKGDIAEGYSVSREKKESFPLTVTSAQKNPTAFYLCASSMGTVPAYTFGSGTRLTVV.

The chain recombines TRBV27 with TRBJ2-1; D assignment may be TRBD1 or TRBD2 (7 bases each). Germline CDR1 MNHEY, CDR2 SMNVEV (reference sequence). The CDR3 runs 16 residues. The V end was cut by 3 bases, the J end by 6 bases, with 18 bases between. The CDR3 DNA sequence: TGTGCCAGCAGTTTGGGCCAGGGGGGGCTTTTCAATGAGCAGTTCTTC. It specifies CASSLGQGGLFNEQFF.

The genes are TRBV10-3 and TRBJ2-5; D is uncertain. The CDR3 sequence is 15 residues long. The germline V gene encodes CDR1 ENHRY and CDR2 SYGVKD. The germline V and J ends were trimmed by 0 bases and 0 bases, with 8 bases remaining between them. CDR3 residues: CAISESDSNQETQYF. CDR3 coding DNA: TGTGCCATCAGTGAGTCGGATAGTAACCAAGAGACCCAGTACTTC.

The V and J genes are TRBV29-1 and TRBJ2-7; D possibly corresponds to TRBD2 (5 bases). Looked up from germline, CDR1 is SQVTM and CDR2 is ANQGSEA. The CDR3 totals 16 residues. V shed 0 bases and J shed 3 bases, with 18 bases lying between them. The CDR3 sequence: CSVEEGFPGEGYEQYF. CDR3 nucleotides: TGCAGCGTTGAAGAGGGGTTCCCCGGGGAAGGCTACGAGCAGTACTTC.

This clone was seen a few times. The chain combines TRBV5-1 with TRBJ2-7, with D perhaps given as TRBD1 or TRBD2 (5 bases each). Between the trimmed V and J ends, which lost 4 bases and 4 bases, there was a span of 18 bases. Germline V gene sequence: CDR1 SGHRS, CDR2 YFSETQ. The CDR3 has 15 amino acids. In DNA, the CDR3 is TGCGCCAGCAGCCCGCATATGTGGGGGAAGTACGAGCAGTACTTC. Translated, it gives CASSPHMWGKYEQYF.

The chain links TRBV10-3 to TRBJ1-2, with 7 nucleotides matching TRBD1. Germline V lookup: CDR1 ENHRY, CDR2 SYGVKD. V was pared by 0 bases and J by 5 bases, with 6 bases of the junction left unmatched. The CDR3 is 15 residues long. The CDR3 loop is CAISESPGGNYGYTF. In DNA form, the CDR3 reads TGTGCCATCAGTGAGTCTCCAGGGGGAAATTATGGCTACACCTTC.

This chain links TRBV9 with TRBJ1-1; no reliable D call. The CDR3 runs 12 residues. Trimming pared 2 bases from V and 0 bases from J, leaving 2 bases between. Germline CDR1 reads SGDLS; CDR2 reads YYNGEE. The CDR3: CASSVVNTEAFF. The CDR3 DNA is TGTGCCAGCAGCGTGGTGAACACTGAAGCTTTCTTT.

This chain joins TRBV2 and TRBJ2-3, with unresolved D. Trimming took 10 bases from V and 3 from J, leaving 11 bases between them. Germline CDR1 and CDR2: SNHLY and FYNNEI. The CDR3 has 12 amino acids. In DNA form, the CDR3 reads TGTGCCATTCACCTCGGGACAGATACGCAGTATTTT. Encoded protein: CAIHLGTDTQYF.

The chain joins TRBV5-1 to TRBJ2-1; TRBD1 matches at 8 bases. Trimming removed 0 bases from V and 8 bases from J; junction bases left unmatched: 4. CDR1 is SGHRS and CDR2 is YFSETQ in the germline V gene. The CDR3 runs to 14 residues. The CDR3 loop reads CASSLAQGADEQFF. Written as DNA, the CDR3 is TGCGCCAGCAGCTTGGCCCAGGGGGCGGATGAGCAGTTCTTC.